The next 27 T cell receptor beta chains were all read from a single sample in a study of identical twins' blood T cells. TCRdb reprocessed the 5' RACE reads with MiXCR, giving one entry per CDR3 protein. The sample includes 300,000 to 450,000 distinct CDR3 sequences, more than 25% of them seen just once. Material for sequencing was PBMCs. These receptors were collected from a woman between 18 and 55 years old in good health.

This clonotype came up a few times. This chain connects TRBV6-2 or TRBV6-3 to TRBJ2-1, with a weak D call TRBD2 (6 bases). Germline assignment: CDR1 MNHEY and CDR2 SVGEGT. Trimming left V 6 bases short and J 1 base short, with 13 bases between. This CDR3 is built from 15 residues. The CDR3 region has the DNA TGTGCCAGCAGGAGAAGCGGGTATTCCTACAATGAGCAGTTCTTC. Amino acids: CASRRSGYSYNEQFF.

Details on this clonotype: A much more abundant neighbour one base away suggests this may be a read error. This CDR3 fails to terminate in the conserved phenylalanine or tryptophan, so it likely reflects a read error. The chain carries TRBV29-1 and TRBJ1-3; no clear D. The CDR3 loop spans 12 amino acids. V was trimmed by 5 bases and J by 4 bases, leaving 9 bases between them. Germline V gene data show CDR1 as SQVTM and CDR2 as ANQGSEA. CDR3 nucleotides: TGCAGCGTTACTAGTCCCGGAAACACCATATATTCT. This gives the protein CSVTSPGNTIYS.

The chain recombines TRBV27 with TRBJ2-3; D is perhaps TRBD2 (6 bases). CDR1 is MNHEY and CDR2 is SMNVEV in the germline V gene (reference sequence). The CDR3 contains 15 residues. The germline V and J ends were trimmed by 8 bases and 5 bases, with 20 bases remaining between them. CDR3 sequence: CASGPRREFRDTQYF. The DNA for the CDR3 is TGTGCCAGCGGACCGCGACGGGAGTTTAGAGATACGCAGTATTTT.

This chain joins TRBV20-1 and TRBJ1-3; no reliable D call. V lost 6 bases and J lost 3, with 6 bases in between. CDR3 size: 11 residues. Germline V gives CDR1 DFQATT, CDR2 SNEGSKA (reference sequence). The DNA for the CDR3 is TGCAGTGCGCACAATGGAAACACCATATATTTT. Translated: CSAHNGNTIYF.

This clonotype has a handful of counts. The chain employs TRBV10-3 and TRBJ2-5; D perhaps matches TRBD1 (6 bases). The CDR3 contains 12 residues. The germline V gene has CDR1 ENHRY and CDR2 SYGVKD. The V gene lost 9 bases and the J gene lost 0 bases, with 8 bases spanning the gap. The CDR3 DNA sequence: TGTGCCATTAGGGGGTACCAAGAGACCCAGTACTTC. This encodes CAIRGYQETQYF.

This clonotype was seen only a few times. V usage is TRBV14 and J usage is TRBJ2-1, with 12 bases aligning to TRBD2. V gave up 5 bases and J gave up 6 bases; unmatched junction bases: 8. This CDR3 has 16 residues. Germline V gene data show CDR1 as SGHDN and CDR2 as FVKESK. The CDR3 DNA sequence: TGTGCCAGCAGCGGGGGACTAGCGGGTTTCGGCAATGAGCAGTTCTTC. It is translated as CASSGGLAGFGNEQFF.

The CDR3, as DNA: TGTGCCAGCAGCTCGGGAGTGTTGGGCAATGAGCAGTTCTTC. Its translation is CASSSGVLGNEQFF. The V call is TRBV11-2, the J call TRBJ2-1; D might be TRBD2 (6 bases). In germline, CDR1 is SGHAT, CDR2 FQNNGV. The CDR3 extends over 14 amino acids. With 4 bases removed from V and 6 bases from J, the gap between germline ends came to 13 bases.

The chain is built from TRBV4-3 and TRBJ2-5; D might be TRBD1 (6 bases). The germline CDR1 and CDR2 sequences are LGHNA and YSLEER. The CDR3 totals 15 residues. V shed 0 bases and J shed 4 bases, with 12 bases lying between them. The CDR3 reads CASSQDLGQIETQYF. The DNA of the CDR3 is TGCGCCAGCAGCCAAGATTTGGGACAAATAGAGACCCAGTACTTC.

A single count supports this clonotype. V and J are TRBV7-9 and TRBJ2-4, with D unresolved. The CDR3 spans 14 residues. CDR1 is SEHNR, CDR2 FQNEAQ, per germline (reference sequence). V gave up 1 base and J gave up 7 bases, with 11 bases separating them. CDR3 DNA sequence: TGTGCCAGCAGCTTAGATGGTAGCTCCAACATTCAGTACTTC. Translating gives CASSLDGSSNIQYF.

In this sample, this clonotype turned up a few times. This rearrangement joins TRBV29-1 to TRBJ1-1; D might be TRBD1 (5 bases). Germline V gives CDR1 SQVTM, CDR2 ANQGSEA. The CDR3 sequence is 13 residues long. Trimming took off 4 bases at V and 1 base at J, with 10 bases between the two ends. CDR3 loop: CSVVGRTNTEAFF. As DNA, the CDR3 is TGCAGCGTTGTGGGACGGACGAACACTGAAGCTTTCTTT.

As for this clonotype: A clone one base away is much larger, so this may be a read error. The chain carries TRBV29-1 and TRBJ1-2, with TRBD1 matching over 9 bases. Germline CDR1 and CDR2: SQVTM and ANQGSEA. The CDR3 runs 14 residues. V dropped 4 bases and J dropped 4; count of bases not matched to a gene: 7. The CDR3 is CSVVLTGGSYGYTF. CDR3 bases: TGCAGCGTTGTTTTAACAGGGGGCTCCTATGGCTACACCTTC.

V is TRBV29-1 and J is TRBJ1-1, with no clear D. Germline CDR1 SQVTM, CDR2 ANQGSEA. V was cut by 7 bases and J by 3 bases, with 12 bases left in between. This CDR3 spans 12 amino acids. As DNA, the CDR3 is TGCAGCGCAACAGTTGTTGACACTGAAGCTTTCTTT. Translation gives CSATVVDTEAFF.

This clonotype was seen more than once but under ten times. The chain has TRBV4-2 and TRBJ1-6, with unresolved D. The CDR3 contains 15 residues. Germline V gene lookup returns CDR1 LGHNA and CDR2 YNFKEQ. V was cut by 0 bases and J by 6 bases, with 9 bases left in between. For the CDR3, the DNA is TGTGCCAGCAGCCAAGATTTCCAGTTTAATTCACCCCTCCACTTT. Translated: CASSQDFQFNSPLHF.

Only a few counts were recorded for this clonotype. The chain has TRBV6-5 and TRBJ2-3; D perhaps matches TRBD2 (5 bases). The CDR3 extends over 15 amino acids. Per germline, CDR1 MNHEY and CDR2 SVGAGI. V was clipped by 7 bases and J by 3 bases, with 17 bases between them. The CDR3 DNA sequence: TGTGCCAGCACCACCAACAGCGGTCCAACAGATACGCAGTATTTT. Residues: CASTTNSGPTDTQYF.

This clonotype was seen a few times. The V call is TRBV11-2, the J call TRBJ1-2; D may be TRBD1 (5 bases). Germline-derived CDR1 and CDR2 are SGHAT and FQNNGV. The length of the CDR3 is 14 residues. V lost 1 base to trimming and J lost 5 bases, with 11 bases between them. Written as DNA, the CDR3 is TGTGCCAGCAGCTTAGGCGGGACCTCATATGGCTACACCTTC. It encodes CASSLGGTSYGYTF.

The CDR3 DNA is TGCGCCAGCACCGAAGGACATTACTCTGGAAACACCATATATTTT. Translating it yields CASTEGHYSGNTIYF. The V and J genes are TRBV5-1 and TRBJ1-3, with D possibly matching TRBD1 (5 bases). The CDR3 sequence is 15 residues long. Germline lookup yields CDR1 SGHRS and CDR2 YFSETQ. V lost 6 bases and J 0 bases, leaving 13 bases between the germline ends.

This clonotype was observed many times. The J gene is TRBJ1-1, the V gene TRBV4-2; D gene ambiguous. Trimming stripped 0 bases from V and 5 bases from J, with 10 bases between. This CDR3 region has 14 residues. Looked up from germline, CDR1 is LGHNA and CDR2 is YNFKEQ. The CDR3 DNA follows: TGTGCCAGCAGCCAAGAGCTGGGGAATACTGAAGCTTTCTTT. This gives the protein CASSQELGNTEAFF.

This clonotype was seen only once. Relative to the germline gene, one junction end is altered; a read error may explain this. V and J are TRBV19 and TRBJ1-2; TRBD1 is a possible D gene (5 bases). This CDR3 has 13 amino acids. Germline loops: CDR1 LNHDA, CDR2 SQIVND (reference sequence). The CDR3 loop is CASSILQGLGHTF. The CDR3 DNA follows: TGTGCCAGTAGTATACTTCAGGGTCTTGGCCACACCTTC.

This chain uses TRBV29-1 with TRBJ2-1; unclear D gene. CDR1 is SQVTM, CDR2 ANQGSEA, per germline. Deletions cut 1 base from V and 1 base from J, with 11 bases between. The CDR3 runs to 15 residues. For the CDR3, the DNA is TGCAGCGTTGAAGGCGACCCCCGGTCCTACAATGAGCAGTTCTTC. It yields the protein CSVEGDPRSYNEQFF.

A single count supports this clonotype. The V gene is TRBV20-1, the J gene TRBJ2-1; unclear D gene. V shed 3 bases and J shed 8 bases, with 11 bases lying between them. Germline CDR1 reads DFQATT; CDR2 reads SNEGSKA (reference sequence). The CDR3 has 12 amino acids. The DNA for the CDR3 is TGCAGTGCTAGTAGGGTCTCATATGAGCAGTTCTTC. Translating it yields CSASRVSYEQFF.

In its sample, this clonotype was seen once. V and J are TRBV10-3 and TRBJ1-6, with D perhaps matching TRBD1 (6 bases). The CDR3 consists of 13 residues. CDR1 and CDR2 (germline): ENHRY, SYGVKD. Trimming removed 8 bases at V and 6 bases at J, with 11 bases between. CDR3 sequence: CAIAGQCNSPLHF. The CDR3, as DNA: TGTGCCATCGCCGGACAGTGTAATTCACCCCTCCACTTT.

The table lists this clonotype with a few counts. The chain couples TRBV6-1 to TRBJ1-1; 8 nucleotides match TRBD1. CDR3 length equals 14 residues. V lost 8 bases to trimming and J lost 1 base; unmatched junction nucleotides: 6. Germline loops: CDR1 MNHNS, CDR2 SASEGT. CDR3 coding DNA: TGTGCCAGCGGAAGGACAGGGTGGAACACTGAAGCTTTCTTT. It translates to CASGRTGWNTEAFF.

This chain uses TRBV19 with TRBJ1-5; no clear D gene. Trimming removed 4 bases from V and 0 bases from J, with 7 bases in between. Germline V gene data show CDR1 as LNHDA and CDR2 as SQIVND (reference sequence). This CDR3 is 14 amino acids long. The CDR3 coding sequence is TGTGCCAGTAGTAGGAAGGGTAGCAATCAGCCCCAGCATTTT. It translates to CASSRKGSNQPQHF. The whole variable domain, remainder taken from reference TRBV19 and TRBJ1-5, is DGGITQSPKYLFRKEGQNVTLSCEQNLNHDAMYWYRQDPGQGLRLIYYSQIVNDFQKGDIAEGYSVSREKKESFPLTVTSAQKNPTAFYLCASSRKGSNQPQHFGDGTRLSIL.

This sequence joins TRBV28 and TRBJ1-2; maybe TRBD1 (6 bases). V lost 4 bases, J lost 6 bases, and 18 bases lay in between. The germline V gene has CDR1 MDHEN and CDR2 SYDVKM. This CDR3 spans 15 amino acids. This CDR3 is CASSSGFRGEHGYTF. The CDR3 DNA reads TGTGCCAGCAGTTCCGGGTTTAGGGGGGAGCATGGCTACACCTTC.

The chain employs TRBV3-1 and TRBJ2-7; D is ambiguous. The CDR3 contains 17 residues. The germline V gene has CDR1 LGHDT and CDR2 YNNKEL (reference sequence). The V and J ends lost 1 base and 2 bases respectively, with 18 bases between them. DNA of the CDR3: TGTGCCAGCAGCCAAGTTGCCCACCGCTGGACCCCCTACGAGCAGTACTTC. Protein: CASSQVAHRWTPYEQYF.

This clonotype was recorded a few times. The rearrangement joins TRBV2 to TRBJ2-5; no clear D. Between the trimmed V and J ends, which lost 4 bases and 7 bases, there was a span of 16 bases. The germline CDR1 and CDR2 sequences are SNHLY and FYNNEI. The CDR3 sequence is 14 residues long. The CDR3 protein is CASSARQIDGTQYF. CDR3 nucleotide sequence: TGTGCCAGCAGTGCCAGGCAGATCGACGGGACCCAGTACTTC.

There are a few counts of this clonotype. This chain joins TRBV3-1 and TRBJ1-1; weak D call: TRBD1 (5 bases). The CDR3 has 13 amino acids. V lost 7 bases and J 9 bases, leaving 18 bases between the germline ends. Germline CDR1 and CDR2: LGHDT and YNNKEL (reference sequence). CDR3 nucleotide sequence: TGTGCCAGCACCAGGATCTCCGGGGGTCAAGCTTTCTTT. Translated: CASTRISGGQAFF.